Listed below are T cell receptor beta chains from one sample, sequenced in a study of cytomegalovirus exposure and HLA in healthy donors. The repertoire was sequenced with immunoSEQ multiplex PCR; TCRdb's copy has only in-frame clones and lacks some. The sample lists approximately 82,000 clones; around 62% were seen once. The sequenced sample consisted of PBMCs. These receptors came from a woman in her twenties or thirties in good health and CMV-seropositive. Each CDR3 is given with its conserved first and last residue. D genes are given only for firm matches. Not every row has a clone size; where given, it reads once, few, many or a size class.

cdr3_aa | cdr3_nt | j_call | d_call | v_call | clone_size
CASSPHGSNTEAFF | TGTGCCAGCAGTCCTCATGGCTCGAACACTGAAGCTTTCTTT | TRBJ1-1 | NA | TRBV28 | NA
CASSSSGYGYTF | TGTGCCAGCAGCTCGTCCGGGTATGGCTACACCTTC | TRBJ1-2 | NA | TRBV9 | NA
CASSLSGEDGYTF | TGTGCCAGCAGCTTGTCAGGGGAAGATGGCTACACCTTC | TRBJ1-2 | NA | TRBV7-9 | NA
CASSQMVRTGFTYEQYF | TGCGCCAGCAGTCAAATGGTCCGGACAGGCTTTACCTACGAGCAGTACTTC | TRBJ2-7 | TRBD1 | TRBV23-1 | NA
CASSRLGTNYGYTF | TGCGCCAGCAGCCGCCTCGGGACTAACTATGGCTACACCTTC | TRBJ1-2 | NA | TRBV4-3 | NA
CASSYSRGINQPQHF | TGTGCCAGCAGTTACTCGCGAGGAATCAATCAGCCCCAGCATTTT | TRBJ1-5 | NA | TRBV6-5 | NA
CAWSVQGIGNSPLHF | TGTGCCTGGAGTGTACAGGGAATCGGTAATTCACCCCTCCACTTT | TRBJ1-6 | NA | TRBV30 | once
CASSWGPGQGGNTIYF | TGTGCCAGCAGCTGGGGGCCGGGACAGGGTGGAAACACCATATATTTT | TRBJ1-3 | TRBD1 | TRBV5-6 | NA
CSSRKGAYEQYF | TGTTCCAGCCGCAAAGGGGCCTACGAGCAGTACTTC | TRBJ2-7 | NA | TRBV7-3 | few
CASSIEVQGYGYTF | TGTGCCAGTAGTATCGAGGTTCAGGGCTATGGCTACACCTTC | TRBJ1-2 | NA | TRBV19 | few
CATSRDVGGGQETQYF | TGTGCCACCAGCAGAGATGTCGGGGGTGGGCAAGAGACCCAGTACTTC | TRBJ2-5 | NA | TRBV15 | NA
CASSPGGINTEAFF | TGTGCCAGCAGCCCCGGCGGGATTAACACTGAAGCTTTCTTT | TRBJ1-1 | NA | TRBV7-3 | few
CASSLATGFFSYEQYF | TGTGCCAGCAGCTTAGCGACAGGGTTCTTTTCCTACGAGCAGTACTTC | TRBJ2-7 | TRBD1 | TRBV11-2 | few
CATSSQSGDTQYF | TGTGCCACCAGCAGCCAATCGGGAGATACGCAGTATTTT | TRBJ2-3 | NA | TRBV15 | NA
CASSSQWGQGIYGYTF | TGTGCCAGCAGTTCCCAGTGGGGACAGGGAATTTACGGCTACACCTTC | TRBJ1-2 | TRBD1 | TRBV7-9 | NA
CASGTGGVETQYF | TGTGCCAGCGGAACTGGCGGGGTTGAGACCCAGTACTTC | TRBJ2-5 | NA | TRBV28 | NA
CASSFRLAGGPEQYF | TGTGCCAGCAGCTTCAGGCTAGCGGGGGGGCCCGAGCAGTACTTC | TRBJ2-7 | TRBD2 | TRBV7-2 | NA
CASSLHTGASGNTIYF | TGCGCCAGCAGCCTTCATACAGGGGCCTCTGGAAACACCATATATTTT | TRBJ1-3 | TRBD1 | TRBV5-1 | NA
CASSARDREPEGFYSNQPQHF | TGTGCCAGCAGCGCCCGGGACAGGGAACCTGAGGGGTTCTATAGCAATCAGCCCCAGCATTTT | TRBJ1-5 | TRBD1 | TRBV27 | few
CATSRGTGTLTGELFF | TGTGCCACCAGCAGAGGGACCGGGACTTTGACCGGGGAGCTGTTTTTT | TRBJ2-2 | NA | TRBV15 | NA
CASSSRGGSRNQPQHF | TGTGCCAGCAGTTCAAGGGGGGGGTCGCGTAATCAGCCCCAGCATTTT | TRBJ1-5 | NA | TRBV2 | NA
CASSQLAGTGIEKLFF | TGTGCCAGCAGCCAACTGGCCGGGACAGGAATTGAAAAACTGTTTTTT | TRBJ1-4 | TRBD1 | TRBV4-2 | NA
CASSTATGNTEAFF | TGTGCCAGCAGCACCGCGACAGGGAACACTGAAGCTTTCTTT | TRBJ1-1 | NA | TRBV7-2 | once
CASATGNSGNTIYF | TGCGCCAGTGCAACAGGGAACTCTGGAAACACCATATATTTT | TRBJ1-3 | NA | TRBV4-1 | few
CASRPLTGGNQPQHF | TGTGCCAGCAGACCCCTGACAGGGGGAAATCAGCCCCAGCATTTT | TRBJ1-5 | TRBD1 | TRBV6-5 | NA
CASSTPTQGASYNSPLHF | TGTGCCAGTAGTACACCGACCCAGGGGGCTTCCTATAATTCACCCCTCCACTTT | TRBJ1-6 | TRBD1 | TRBV19 | few
CASSWQSGLRENEQFF | TGTGCCAGCAGCTGGCAAAGCGGGCTGCGGGAGAATGAGCAGTTCTTC | TRBJ2-1 | TRBD2 | TRBV5-4 | NA
CASSQEWRGAYNEQFF | TGTGCCAGCAGCCAAGAATGGCGGGGGGCCTACAATGAGCAGTTCTTC | TRBJ2-1 | TRBD2 | TRBV14 | NA
CASSSGLAGGDTQYF | TGTGCCAGCAGTTCCGGACTAGCGGGGGGAGATACGCAGTATTTT | TRBJ2-3 | TRBD2 | TRBV5-4 | NA
CASSFDRGWGDTQYF | TGTGCCAGCAGCTTTGACAGGGGGTGGGGGGATACGCAGTATTTT | TRBJ2-3 | TRBD1 | TRBV11-1 | NA
CAGRGENTGELFF | TGTGCCGGCCGGGGGGAGAACACCGGGGAGCTGTTTTTT | TRBJ2-2 | TRBD2 | TRBV6-1 | NA
CASSQGDFSYEQYF | TGCGCCAGCAGCCAAGGGGACTTTTCCTACGAGCAGTACTTC | TRBJ2-7 | NA | TRBV4-1 | NA
CASSGTSTHEQYF | TGTGCCAGCAGTGGGACTAGTACCCACGAGCAGTACTTC | TRBJ2-7 | TRBD2 | TRBV2 | NA
CASSPGGEYGYTF | TGTGCCAGCAGTCCCGGGGGGGAATATGGCTACACCTTC | TRBJ1-2 | NA | TRBV27 | few